The clone carrying this T cell receptor beta chain has only one observation. Antigen unknown. This sample was taken from a study of cytomegalovirus exposure and HLA in healthy donors. Study-wide results and caveats: Three chains linked to CMV were shown in vitro to be specific for CMV antigens. Published work reported that the classifier diagnosed cytomegalovirus status with high specificity and sensitivity. According to a subsequent analysis, TCR clusters identified in the first cohort showed a tendency to co-occur across the approximately 120 validation repertoires. A list of around 160 TCR beta chains associated with cytomegalovirus was given.

Assay: immunoSEQ multiplex PCR; the TCRdb copy retains only in-frame clones and omits some. The sample holds about 160,000 clones, more than 75% seen once. Germline assignment: CDR1 MNHEY and CDR2 SVGAGI. Trimming at V came to 2 bases and at J to 0 bases, leaving 3 bases not matched to a gene. This CDR3 contains 16 residues. Sample: PBMCs. This clonotype originated in a young man in good health and CMV-seronegative. V gene TRBV6-5 combines with J gene TRBJ1-5; 8 bases are shared with TRBD1. This chain's CDR3 is CASSYHRGNSNQPQHF. The CDR3 region has the DNA TGTGCCAGCAGTTACCACAGGGGGAATAGCAATCAGCCCCAGCATTTT.